The following is a TCR beta chain sequence with its context. Its specificity is unknown. The junction differs from germline at one of its ends, possibly a read error. This sample's RNA came from whole unsorted tissue. Distant lung tissue was collected more than 3 cm away from the tumor edge. This sample is drawn from a study of tumor and adjacent non-tumor tissue in lung cancer. Whole-study context: Patients were aged roughly 31 to 76, roughly nine men and about 5 women, stage I to III.

A modified ARM-PCR protocol with three rounds of nested PCR amplified TCRbeta. TCRdb re-called the multiplex PCR reads through MiXCR, storing one row per CDR3 protein. In the table there are about 80,000 distinct CDR3 sequences, 80% to 90% of which are singletons. Findings and caveats of the study: TCR diversity was significantly greater in tumor than normal lung tissue.

This CDR3 is built from 16 residues. Germline CDR1 SGHAT, CDR2 FQNNGV. V is TRBV11-2 and J is TRBJ1-1, with a weak D call TRBD1 (6 bases). Sequencing was done on a sample of distant non-tumor lung tissue. The sequence was obtained from a man between 60 and 75 years old with non-small cell lung cancer. The CDR3 reads CASSLGTVVRDTEALF. The DNA of the CDR3 is TGTGCCAGCAGCTTAGGGACGGTTGTAAGGGACACTGAAGCTTTGTTT.